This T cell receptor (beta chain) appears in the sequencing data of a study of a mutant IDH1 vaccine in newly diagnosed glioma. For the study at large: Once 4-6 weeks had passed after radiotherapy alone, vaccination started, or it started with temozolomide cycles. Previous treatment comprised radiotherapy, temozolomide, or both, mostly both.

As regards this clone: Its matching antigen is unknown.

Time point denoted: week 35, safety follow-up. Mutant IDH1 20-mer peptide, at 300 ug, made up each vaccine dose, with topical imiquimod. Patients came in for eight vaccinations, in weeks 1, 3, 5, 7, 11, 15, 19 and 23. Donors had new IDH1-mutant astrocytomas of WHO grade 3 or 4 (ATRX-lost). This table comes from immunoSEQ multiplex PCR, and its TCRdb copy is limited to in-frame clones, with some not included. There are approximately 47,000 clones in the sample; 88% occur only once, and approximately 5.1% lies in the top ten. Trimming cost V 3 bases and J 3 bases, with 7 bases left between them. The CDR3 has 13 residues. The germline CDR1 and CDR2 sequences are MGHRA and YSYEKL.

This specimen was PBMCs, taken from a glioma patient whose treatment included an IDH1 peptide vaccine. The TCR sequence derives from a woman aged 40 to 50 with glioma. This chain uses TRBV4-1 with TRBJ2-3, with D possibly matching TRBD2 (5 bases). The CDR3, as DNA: TGCGCCAGCAGCCATTGGGAGACAGATACGCAGTATTTT. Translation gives CASSHWETDTQYF.